The entry below gives a single TCR beta chain sequence along with its context. Its specificity is not known. These data belong to a study of graft-versus-host responses after intestinal transplantation. V shed 4 bases and J 8 bases; nucleotides not matched to a gene: 11. The CDR3 is 14 residues long. CDR1 is GTSNPN, CDR2 SVGIG, per germline (reference sequence). Profiled with immunoSEQ multiplex PCR; TCRdb holds only in-frame clones, not every one. The profile covers approximately 60,000 clones, with roughly 90% appearing a single time and about 1.7% taken by the ten largest. This clonotype was sampled from a human donor who was the organ donor for an intestinal transplant. The sample in question was unstimulated CD8+ T cells sorted from spleen or lymph node cells, obtained before transplant. This chain uses TRBV30 with TRBJ2-1; 7 nucleotides line up with TRBD2. The CDR3 sequence is CAWTPAGMIDEQFF. CDR3 coding DNA: TGTGCCTGGACCCCAGCGGGAATGATCGATGAGCAGTTCTTC.